Below, 3 T cell receptor beta chains from the same sample are listed, as sequenced in a study of blood T cell repertoires in COVID-19. Profiled with immunoSEQ multiplex PCR; TCRdb holds only in-frame clones, not every one. The sample comprises tens of thousands of clones, approximately 80% of which are singletons, and approximately 2.5% rests with the top ten. What was sequenced was peripheral blood. These TCRs come from a man at least 80 years old with active or convalescent COVID-19.

The rearrangement joins TRBV9 to TRBJ2-2; 8 nucleotides line up with TRBD1. The germline CDR1 and CDR2 sequences are SGDLS and YYNGEE. The J segment lost 1 base and the V segment lost 0 bases, leaving 14 bases of the junction unmatched. This CDR3 spans 20 amino acids. CDR3 sequence (DNA): TGTGCCAGCAGCGTAGCTACAGGGGGAATCTGGCAGATGAACACCGGGGAGCTGTTTTTT. It is translated as CASSVATGGIWQMNTGELFF. Full variable domain (missing parts from reference TRBV9 and TRBJ2-2): DSGVTQTPKHLITATGQRVTLRCSPRSGDLSVYWYQQSLDQGLQFLIQYYNGEERAKGNILERFSAQQFPDLHSELNLSSLELGDSALYFCASSVATGGIWQMNTGELFFGEGSRLTVL.

This chain connects TRBV12-5 to TRBJ1-5; D gene uncertain. Germline V CDR1 and CDR2: LGHNT, FRNRAP. The germline V and J ends were trimmed by 0 bases and 0 bases, with 15 bases remaining between them. This CDR3 has 18 amino acids. CDR3 bases: TGTGCTAGTGGTTTGGTACGGCAGGCAGCCTATAGCAATCAGCCCCAGCATTTT. Translated: CASGLVRQAAYSNQPQHF.

The J gene is TRBJ1-2, the V gene TRBV12-3 or TRBV12-4, with a weak D call TRBD1 (5 bases). This CDR3 comprises 11 residues. V was cut by 1 base and J by 13 bases, with 10 bases left in between. CDR3 loop: CASSLGGRITF. In DNA, the CDR3 is TGTGCCAGCAGTTTAGGGGGGAGGATCACCTTC.